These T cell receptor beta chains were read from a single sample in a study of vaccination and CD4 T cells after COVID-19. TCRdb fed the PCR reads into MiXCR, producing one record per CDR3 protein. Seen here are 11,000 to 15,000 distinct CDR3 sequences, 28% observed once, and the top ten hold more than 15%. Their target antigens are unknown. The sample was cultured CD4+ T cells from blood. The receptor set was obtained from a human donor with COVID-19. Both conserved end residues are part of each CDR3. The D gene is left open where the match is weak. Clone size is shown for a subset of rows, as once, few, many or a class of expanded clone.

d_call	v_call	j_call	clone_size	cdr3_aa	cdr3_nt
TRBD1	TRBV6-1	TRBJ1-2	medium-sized	CASRLAGQGVAGYTF	TGTGCCAGCAGATTGGCCGGACAGGGCGTAGCTGGCTACACCTTC
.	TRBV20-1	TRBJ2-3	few	CSPRKDTDTQYF	TGCAGTCCAAGAAAGGACACAGATACGCAGTATTTT
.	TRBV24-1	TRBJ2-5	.	CATSDRAERGRETQYF	TGTGCCACCAGTGACCGGGCTGAACGGGGAAGGGAGACCCAGTACTTC
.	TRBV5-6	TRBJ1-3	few	CASSWDLGNTIYF	TGTGCCAGCAGCTGGGACCTTGGGAACACCATATATTTT
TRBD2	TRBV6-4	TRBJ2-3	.	CASSDAGGGTDTQYF	TGTGCCAGCAGTGACGCGGGGGGCGGCACAGATACGCAGTATTTT
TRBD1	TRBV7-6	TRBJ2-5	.	CASSLAGGTGGETQYF	TGTGCCAGCAGCCTTGCAGGGGGCACTGGCGGAGAGACCCAGTACTTC
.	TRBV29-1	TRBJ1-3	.	CSVEGQPLGNTIYF	TGCAGCGTTGAAGGACAGCCGCTTGGAAACACCATATATTTT
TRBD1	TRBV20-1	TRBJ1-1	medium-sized	CSALGGISEAFF	TGCAGTGCGCTAGGGGGCATCAGTGAAGCTTTCTTT
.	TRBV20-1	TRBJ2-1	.	CSVYYIYRGARDNEQFF	TGCAGTGTCTATTACATATATCGGGGGGCCCGGGATAATGAGCAGTTCTTC
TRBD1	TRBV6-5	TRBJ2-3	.	CASSYGTGQGPDTQYF	TGTGCCAGCAGTTACGGTACGGGACAGGGCCCAGATACGCAGTATTTT
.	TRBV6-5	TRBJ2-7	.	CASSYRVNYEQYF	TGTGCCAGCAGTTACAGGGTAAATTACGAGCAGTACTTC
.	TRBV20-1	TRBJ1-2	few	CSASIAGGFNYGYTF	TGCAGTGCTAGCATTGCGGGTGGCTTTAACTATGGCTACACCTTC
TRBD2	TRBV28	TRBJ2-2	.	CASGGGRGAFNGELFF	TGTGCCAGCGGGGGAGGGCGGGGGGCTTTCAACGGGGAGCTGTTTTTT
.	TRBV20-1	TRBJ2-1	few	CSARADGNEQFF	TGCAGTGCTCGAGCGGACGGCAATGAGCAGTTCTTC
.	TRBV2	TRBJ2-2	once	CASRPGMNTGELFF	TGTGCCAGCAGGCCGGGAATGAACACCGGGGAGCTGTTTTTT
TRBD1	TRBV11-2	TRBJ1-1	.	CASSPNTGGTEAFF	TGTGCCAGCAGCCCTAATACAGGGGGCACTGAAGCTTTCTTT
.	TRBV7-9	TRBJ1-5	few	CASSSGGNQPQHF	TGTGCCAGCAGCTCTGGGGGCAATCAGCCCCAGCATTTT
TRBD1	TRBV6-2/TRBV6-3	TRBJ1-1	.	CASRRQGLNTEAFF	TGTGCCAGCAGAAGACAGGGCCTGAACACTGAAGCTTTCTTT
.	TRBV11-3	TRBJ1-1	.	CASSLVGVGGTEAFF	TGTGCCAGCAGCTTAGTCGGGGTAGGGGGTACTGAAGCTTTCTTT
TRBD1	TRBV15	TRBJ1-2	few	CATSRAPGQGDREGYTF	TGTGCCACCAGCAGGGCCCCGGGACAGGGCGATCGTGAGGGCTACACCTTC
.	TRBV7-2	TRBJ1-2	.	CASGQPGKGYTF	TGTGCCAGCGGACAGCCCGGGAAAGGCTACACCTTC
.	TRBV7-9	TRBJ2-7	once	CASSPTASYEQYF	TGTGCCAGCAGCCCCACAGCATCCTACGAGCAGTACTTC
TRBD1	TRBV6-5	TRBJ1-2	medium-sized	CASSWLRDSRNGYGYTF	TGTGCCAGCAGTTGGCTCCGGGACAGTCGAAACGGCTATGGCTACACCTTC
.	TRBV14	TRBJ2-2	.	CASSQGSTGELFF	TGTGCCAGCAGCCAAGGTTCGACCGGGGAGCTGTTTTTT
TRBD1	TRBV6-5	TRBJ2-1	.	CASSYGTAMSEYF	TGTGCCAGCAGTTACGGGACAGCCATGTCGGAGTACTTC
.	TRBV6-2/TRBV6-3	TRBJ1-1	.	CASSPQWNTEAFF	TGTGCCAGCAGTCCCCAGTGGAACACTGAAGCTTTCTTT
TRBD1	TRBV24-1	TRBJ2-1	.	CATSDRPGTGGIRQFF	TGTGCCACCAGTGATCGCCCCGGGACAGGGGGAATCAGGCAGTTCTTC
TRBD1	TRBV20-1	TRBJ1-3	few	CSARDTRTWDRNSGNTIYF	TGCAGTGCTAGAGATACCCGAACGTGGGACAGAAACTCTGGAAACACCATATATTTT
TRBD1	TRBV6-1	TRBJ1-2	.	CASSSQGQGNYGYTF	TGTGCCAGCAGCTCCCAGGGACAGGGGAACTATGGCTACACCTTC
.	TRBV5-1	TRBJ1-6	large	CASSEQGHNSPLHF	TGCGCCAGCAGCGAGCAGGGGCATAATTCACCCCTCCACTTT
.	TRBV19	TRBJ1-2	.	CASHILARQGGGYGYTF	TGTGCCAGTCATATATTGGCCCGGCAGGGAGGTGGGTATGGCTACACCTTC
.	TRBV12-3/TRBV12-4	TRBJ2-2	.	CASSLRRSVNTGELFF	TGTGCCAGCAGTTTACGGCGGTCCGTTAACACCGGGGAGCTGTTTTTT
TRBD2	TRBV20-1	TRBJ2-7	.	CSASLAGGYEQYF	TGCAGTGCTAGCCTAGCGGGGGGATACGAGCAGTACTTC
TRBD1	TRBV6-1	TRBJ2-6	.	CASREDRVISGANVLTF	TGTGCCAGCAGGGAAGACAGGGTAATTTCTGGGGCCAACGTCCTGACTTTC
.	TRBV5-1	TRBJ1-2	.	CASSLSGGTYGYTF	TGCGCCAGCAGCTTGTCCGGGGGCACCTATGGCTACACCTTC